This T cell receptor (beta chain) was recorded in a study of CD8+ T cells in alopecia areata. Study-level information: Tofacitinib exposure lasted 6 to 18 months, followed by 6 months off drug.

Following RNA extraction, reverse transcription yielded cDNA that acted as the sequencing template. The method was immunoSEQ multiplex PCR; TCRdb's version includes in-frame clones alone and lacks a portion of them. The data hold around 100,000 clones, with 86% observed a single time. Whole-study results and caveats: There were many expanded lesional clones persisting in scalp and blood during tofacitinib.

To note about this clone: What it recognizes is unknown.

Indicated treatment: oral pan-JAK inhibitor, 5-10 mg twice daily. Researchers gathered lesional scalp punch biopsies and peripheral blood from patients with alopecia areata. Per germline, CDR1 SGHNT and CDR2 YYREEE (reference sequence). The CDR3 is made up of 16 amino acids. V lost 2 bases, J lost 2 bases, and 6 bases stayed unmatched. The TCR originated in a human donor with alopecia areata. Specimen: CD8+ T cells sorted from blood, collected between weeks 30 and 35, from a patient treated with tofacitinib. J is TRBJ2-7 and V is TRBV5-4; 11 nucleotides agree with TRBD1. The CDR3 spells CASSLSPGQGAYEQYF. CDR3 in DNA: TGTGCCAGCAGCTTAAGTCCGGGACAGGGGGCCTACGAGCAGTACTTC.